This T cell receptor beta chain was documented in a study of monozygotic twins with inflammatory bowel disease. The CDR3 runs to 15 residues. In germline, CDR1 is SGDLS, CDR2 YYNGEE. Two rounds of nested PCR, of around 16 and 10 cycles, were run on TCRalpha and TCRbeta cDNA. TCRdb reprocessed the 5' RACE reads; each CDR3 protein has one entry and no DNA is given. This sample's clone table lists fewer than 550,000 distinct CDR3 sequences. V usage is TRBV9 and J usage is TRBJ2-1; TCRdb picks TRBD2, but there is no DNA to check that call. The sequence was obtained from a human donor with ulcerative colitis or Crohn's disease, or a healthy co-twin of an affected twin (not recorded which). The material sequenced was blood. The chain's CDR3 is CASSQLAGGFDEQFF. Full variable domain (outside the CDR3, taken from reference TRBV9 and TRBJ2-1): DSGVTQTPKHLITATGQRVTLRCSPRSGDLSVYWYQQSLDQGLQFLIQYYNGEERAKGNILERFSAQQFPDLHSELNLSSLELGDSALYFCASSQLAGGFDEQFFGPGTRLTVL.